This T cell receptor (beta chain) was captured by sequencing in a study of tumor and adjacent non-tumor tissue in lung cancer (dated by TCRdb to between 2018 and 2020). General notes on the study: The cohort included around twelve adenocarcinoma, a couple of squamous cell carcinoma and 1 small cell lung cancer patients. Among the approximately 15 patients, ages ranged from about 31 to 85 years, 10 were men and 5 were women, and disease was TNM stage I to III. The study compared bulk TCRbeta repertoires between lung tumor tissue and matched distant non-tumor lung tissue from some 14 lung cancer patients. TCRbeta CDR3 sequencing was performed on 30 to 35 paired specimens, with one tumor sample and one normal lung sample collected per patient. A total of fewer than 150 million productive TCRbeta reads were generated by sequencing, corresponding to an average of roughly 4.1 million reads per sample.

Libraries were prepared through multiplex PCR. TCRdb shows the sequencer as Illumina HiSeq 2500. TCRbeta libraries were built by three rounds of nested PCR using primers (Table S4), following protocols modified from ARM-PCR. Before sequencing, PCR products in the 200-500 bp range were cut out of the gel and cleaned up using the QIAquick gel extraction kit. From the authors' description of their analysis: Trimmomatic was used to clean the reads, FLASH merged the cleaned reads into complete CDR3 sequences, and MiTCR assigned the sequences to V(D)J germline segments. Clonal diversity was computed as the inverse Simpson's index with VDJtools. In-frame sequences lacking a premature stop codon were counted as productive reads. TCRdb passed the public sequencing reads through fastp at Q25 and MiXCR, retaining productive beta sequences. Under each unique CDR3 protein, matching rows form one entry showing the most common genes and DNA. For this entry, the V and J calls and clone size follow TCRdb and not the study's own pipeline. The table for this sample lists more than 75,000 distinct CDR3 sequences; roughly 76% of them were counted only once. The ten largest account for approximately 12% of the sample.

What the study reported, not specific to this receptor: Neither the sequencing platform nor unique molecular identifiers are mentioned in the methods. Because peripheral blood was not sequenced, blood TCRbeta repertoires in the lung cancer patients of the study were not examined. TCR diversity (inverse Simpson) was significantly higher in tumor than in normal lung tissue (roughly 430 vs 170, P = 0.0075, Mann-Whitney U test). Younger patients had significantly higher TCR diversity, and higher tumor TCR diversity was associated with shorter overall and disease-free survival. A significantly larger cumulative share of the repertoire was made up by the top 100 clones in normal lung than in tumor tissue. With only approximately 16 patients in the cohort, the authors noted that larger samples and more detailed clinical data are needed.

RNA was isolated from bulk unsorted tissue, and RNA quality was assessed with a NanoDrop ND-1000 and an Agilent 2100. The donors were newly diagnosed lung cancer patients admitted for thoracic surgery in China from August to November 2014 who had not received prior chemotherapy. Anyone who had undergone radiotherapy or chemotherapy before, or who had another cancer at the same time, was left out of the study. Pieces of surgical tissue measuring about 1-2.1 cm3 were kept in RNAlater solution and held at -80 degrees C until needed. Points on this clonotype: What this receptor recognizes is not known. There are no base qualities to consult, and no much larger clone falls within one base.

Sequencing was done on a sample of lung tumor tissue. This receptor was obtained from a woman aged 45-65 years with non-small cell lung cancer.

The nucleotides read TGCAGTATTTGGACAGGGCAAAACACCATATATTTT. Its protein reads: CSIWTGQNTIYF. Rearrangement joined TRBV20-1 to TRBJ1-3, with 8 central nucleotides matching TRBD1. The CDR1 and CDR2 encoded by the germline V gene (reference sequence) are DFQATT and SNEGSKA. The CDR3 holds 12 amino acids from the cysteine to the phenylalanine. Just CDR3 DNA is preserved here, 36 bases in frame from base 1. Relative to germline, V is missing 8 bases and J is missing 6 bases, with 6 bases of the junction outside any gene match.